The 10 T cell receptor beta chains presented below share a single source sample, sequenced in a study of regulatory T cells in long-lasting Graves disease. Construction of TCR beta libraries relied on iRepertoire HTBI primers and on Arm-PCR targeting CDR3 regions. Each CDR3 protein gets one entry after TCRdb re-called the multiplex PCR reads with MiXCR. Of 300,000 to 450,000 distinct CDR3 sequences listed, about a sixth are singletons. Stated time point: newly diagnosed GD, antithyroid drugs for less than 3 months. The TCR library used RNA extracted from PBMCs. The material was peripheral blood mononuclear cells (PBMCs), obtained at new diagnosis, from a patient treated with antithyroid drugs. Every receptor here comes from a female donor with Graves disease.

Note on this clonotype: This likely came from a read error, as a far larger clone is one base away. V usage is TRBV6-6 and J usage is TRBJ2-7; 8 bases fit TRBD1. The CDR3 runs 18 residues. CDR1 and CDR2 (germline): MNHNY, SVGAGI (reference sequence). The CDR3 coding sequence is TGTGCCTGCAGTTACTCGAGATTCCGGACAGGGAAGCCGGCGGCGTCGCACTTC. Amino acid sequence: CACSYSRFRTGKPAASHF.

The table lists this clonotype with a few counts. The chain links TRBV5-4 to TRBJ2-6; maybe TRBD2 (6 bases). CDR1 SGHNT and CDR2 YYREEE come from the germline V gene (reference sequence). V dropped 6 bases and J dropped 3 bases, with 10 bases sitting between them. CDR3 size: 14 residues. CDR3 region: CASTWGVGANVLTF. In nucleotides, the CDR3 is TGTGCCAGCACATGGGGGGTTGGGGCCAACGTCCTGACTTTC.

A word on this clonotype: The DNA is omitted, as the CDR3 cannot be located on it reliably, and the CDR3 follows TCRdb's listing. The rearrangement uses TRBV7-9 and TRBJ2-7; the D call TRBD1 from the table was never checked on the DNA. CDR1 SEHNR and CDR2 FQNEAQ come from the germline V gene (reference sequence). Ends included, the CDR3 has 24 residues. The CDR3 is CASTNQTSMYLCASSYSGLYEQYF.

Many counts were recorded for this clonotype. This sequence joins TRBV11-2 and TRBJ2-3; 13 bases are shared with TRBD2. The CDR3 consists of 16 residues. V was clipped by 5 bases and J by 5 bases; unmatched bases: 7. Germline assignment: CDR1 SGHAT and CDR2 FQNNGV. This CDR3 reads CASSIRLAGGRDTQYF. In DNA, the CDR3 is TGTGCCAGCAGCATAAGACTAGCGGGGGGCCGAGATACGCAGTATTTT.

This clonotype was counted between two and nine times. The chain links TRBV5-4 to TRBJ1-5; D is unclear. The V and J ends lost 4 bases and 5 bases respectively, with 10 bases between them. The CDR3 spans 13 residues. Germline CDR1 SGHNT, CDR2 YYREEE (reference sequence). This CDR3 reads CASSADYDQPQHF. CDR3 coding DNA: TGTGCCAGCAGCGCGGACTATGATCAGCCCCAGCATTTT.

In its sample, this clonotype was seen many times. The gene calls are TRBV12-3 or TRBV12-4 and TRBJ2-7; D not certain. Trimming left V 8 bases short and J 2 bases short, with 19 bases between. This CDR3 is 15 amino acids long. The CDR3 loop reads CASLFSPGRTYEQYF. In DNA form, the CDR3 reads TGTGCCAGCCTATTCTCACCCGGCAGGACCTACGAGCAGTACTTC.

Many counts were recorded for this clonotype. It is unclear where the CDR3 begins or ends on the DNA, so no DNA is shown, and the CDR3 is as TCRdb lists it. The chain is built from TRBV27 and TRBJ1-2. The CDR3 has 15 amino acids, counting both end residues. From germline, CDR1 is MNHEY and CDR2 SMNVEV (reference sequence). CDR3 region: CASSILGPAPHGYTF.

CDR3 bases: TGTGCCAGCAGCTTACGGGAGACAGGGGCGGGAGATACGCAGTATTTT. It codes for CASSLRETGAGDTQYF. The chain links TRBV7-9 to TRBJ2-3; 8 nucleotides agree with TRBD1. This CDR3 has 16 amino acids. Germline trimming cut 2 bases from V and 5 bases from J; bases unmatched to any gene: 9. In germline, CDR1 is SEHNR, CDR2 FQNEAQ (reference sequence).

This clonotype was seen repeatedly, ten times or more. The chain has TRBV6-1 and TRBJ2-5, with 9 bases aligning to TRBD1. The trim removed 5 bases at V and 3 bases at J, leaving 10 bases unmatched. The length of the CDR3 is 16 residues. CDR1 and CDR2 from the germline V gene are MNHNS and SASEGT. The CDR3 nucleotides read TGTGCCAGCAGTACCAAACCGGGACAGGGAAAAGAGACCCAGTACTTC. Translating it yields CASSTKPGQGKETQYF.

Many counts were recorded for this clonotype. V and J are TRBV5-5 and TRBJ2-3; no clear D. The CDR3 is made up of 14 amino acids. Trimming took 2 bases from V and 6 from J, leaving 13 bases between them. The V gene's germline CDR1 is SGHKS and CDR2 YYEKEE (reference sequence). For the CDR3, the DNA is TGTGCCAGCAGCTTATTAAGTTGGAAGGATACGCAGTATTTT. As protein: CASSLLSWKDTQYF.